A selection of T cell receptor beta chains follows, all from one sample in a study of CD8+CD57+ T cells in acquired aplastic anemia. TCRdb called the reads again in MiXCR, with one record for every CDR3 protein. This table has 200,000 to 300,000 distinct CDR3 sequences, roughly 80% appearing once. Sequenced: sorted CD4+, CD8+, or CD8+CD57+ T cells (not recorded which) from PBMCs. The receptors stem from a human donor with aplastic anemia. The CDR3 runs from the conserved cysteine through the conserved F or W. D genes are given only for firm matches. Clone size is stated in some rows and not others, as once, few, many or a class when expanded.

V,J,size,D,CDR3,DNA
TRBV5-6,TRBJ2-6,-,TRBD1,CASSFGTQGVTF,TGTGCCAGCAGCTTTGGGACGCAGGGGGTTACTTTC
TRBV24-1,TRBJ2-1,once,TRBD1,CATSEADRDARSEQFF,TGTGCCACCAGTGAAGCGGACAGGGATGCCAGGAGTGAGCAGTTCTTC
TRBV9,TRBJ2-7,-,-,CASSDDSASYNSQYF,TGTGCCAGCAGCGACGACAGCGCCTCCTATAATTCGCAGTACTTC
TRBV7-2,TRBJ2-3,-,TRBD2,CASSITGGGETTQYF,TGTGCCAGCAGCATAACGGGAGGTGGCGAAACTACGCAGTATTTT
TRBV7-8,TRBJ2-7,-,TRBD2,CASSLTGGPDSQYYF,TGTGCCAGCAGCTTAACGGGAGGGCCGGATTCGCAGTATTACTTC
TRBV11-3,TRBJ2-1,-,TRBD2,CASSLGLAGESEQFF,TGCGCCAGCAGCTTGGGACTAGCGGGAGAGAGCGAGCAGTTCTTC
TRBV7-2,TRBJ1-1,-,-,CAIPPVERGLRAVFF,TGTGCCATCCCCCCGGTTGAGAGAGGTCTACGAGCAGTATTCTTT
TRBV5-1,TRBJ2-5,-,-,CASSLANGNKETQYF,TGTGCCAGCAGCTTAGCAAACGGCAACAAAGAGACCCAGTACTTC
TRBV7-9,TRBJ2-3,-,-,CASSLQGSGGTDDF,TGTGCCAGCAGCTTACAAGGAAGTGGGGGGACGGATGATTTT
TRBV7-3,TRBJ2-3,-,TRBD2,CASRLAGDADKQYF,TGTGCCAGCAGATTAGCGGGCGACGCCGATAAACAGTATTTT
TRBV15,TRBJ2-3,-,-,CASSYRIGPAKAYF,TGTGCCAGCAGCTACCGTATCGGGCCCGCTAAGGCTTACTTT
TRBV7-8,TRBJ2-7,-,-,CASSLVGGHDTQYF,TGTGCCAGCAGCTTAGTGGGAGGTCACGACACGCAGTACTTC
TRBV7-6,TRBJ2-3,-,TRBD2,CASSSAGGRTETQF,TGTGCCAGCAGCTCAGCGGGAGGGAGGACAGAGACGCAGTTT